This T cell receptor (beta chain) was retrieved from a study of cytomegalovirus exposure and HLA in healthy donors. As to this clone: Its matching antigen is unknown.

TCRdb keeps only in-frame clones here, not all; method: immunoSEQ multiplex PCR. The table shows about 130,000 clones, with 89% occurring only once. CDR3 length: 13 residues. The V and J ends lost 3 bases and 1 base respectively, with 4 bases between them. From germline, CDR1 is MNHEY and CDR2 SVGAGI. Notes on the study in general: Subsequent analysis of the 120 or so validation repertoires found a tendency for first-cohort TCR clusters to co-occur. Reportedly, diagnosis of cytomegalovirus status by the classifier showed high specificity and sensitivity. The study labeled 164 TCR beta chains cytomegalovirus-associated.

The material sequenced was PBMCs. This TCR derives from a young woman in good health and CMV-seronegative. The rearrangement joins TRBV6-5 to TRBJ1-3, with D unclear. The CDR3 protein is CASSYQSGNTIYF. CDR3 nucleotides: TGTGCCAGCAGTTATCAGTCTGGAAACACCATATATTTT.